A selection of T cell receptor beta chains follows, all from one sample in a study of CD4 T cells in relation to SARS-CoV-2 and coronaviruses. Their target antigens are unknown. Generated by immunoSEQ multiplex PCR, the TCRdb table keeps only in-frame clones and is missing some. The sample has tens of thousands of clones; roughly 82% are singletons. The specimen was CD4+ T cells from PBMCs, cultured in vitro. The receptors were gathered from a human donor in good health. Both conserved end residues are part of each CDR3. The D gene is left open where the match is weak. Clone size, where shown, is once, few, many, or a class for clones that have expanded.

CDR3 DNA: TGTGCCAGCAGCGGACTAGCGGGTCTCTACACAGATACGCAGTATTTT; CDR3 protein: CASSGLAGLYTDTQYF; clone size: .; J gene: TRBJ2-3; V gene: TRBV7-2; D gene: TRBD2
CDR3 DNA: TGTGCCAGCGCCGCCCTCGGGGACTATGGCTACACCTTC; CDR3 protein: CASAALGDYGYTF; clone size: .; J gene: TRBJ1-2; V gene: TRBV18; D gene: .
CDR3 DNA: TGTGCCAGCAGCTTGAGGTGGGGGGCCAGGGAGCAGTACTTC; CDR3 protein: CASSLRWGAREQYF; clone size: .; J gene: TRBJ2-7; V gene: TRBV5-5; D gene: .
CDR3 DNA: TGTGCCAGCAGTAAAGGGGACAGCCCAGAAGCTTTCTTT; CDR3 protein: CASSKGDSPEAFF; clone size: once; J gene: TRBJ1-1; V gene: TRBV6-2/TRBV6-3; D gene: TRBD1
CDR3 DNA: TGCAGCGGACAGGGGGCTAACTATGGCTACACCTTC; CDR3 protein: CSGQGANYGYTF; clone size: .; J gene: TRBJ1-2; V gene: TRBV29-1; D gene: TRBD1
CDR3 DNA: TGTGCCAGTAGTATGGGGGACTCCTACAATGAGCAGTTCTTC; CDR3 protein: CASSMGDSYNEQFF; clone size: .; J gene: TRBJ2-1; V gene: TRBV19; D gene: .
CDR3 DNA: TGTGCCAGCAGCGGGACTAGCGGGGGAGAGCAGTACTTC; CDR3 protein: CASSGTSGGEQYF; clone size: .; J gene: TRBJ2-7; V gene: TRBV11-2; D gene: TRBD2
CDR3 DNA: TGTGCCAGCAGCCCGCGGATCGCGAACACCGGGGAGCTGTTTTTT; CDR3 protein: CASSPRIANTGELFF; clone size: .; J gene: TRBJ2-2; V gene: TRBV25-1; D gene: .
CDR3 DNA: TGTGCCAGCAGCGTAGCAAGCGGGGGGCGCACAGATACGCAGTATTTT; CDR3 protein: CASSVASGGRTDTQYF; clone size: once; J gene: TRBJ2-3; V gene: TRBV9; D gene: TRBD2
CDR3 DNA: TGTGCCAGCAGCTTGGAGTACGTCAGGGCAAATTCACCCCTCCACTTT; CDR3 protein: CASSLEYVRANSPLHF; clone size: .; J gene: TRBJ1-6; V gene: TRBV5-5; D gene: .
CDR3 DNA: TGTGCCAGCAGCGAAGGGGGATTAAATGAAAAACTGTTTTTT; CDR3 protein: CASSEGGLNEKLFF; clone size: .; J gene: TRBJ1-4; V gene: TRBV7-2; D gene: .
CDR3 DNA: TGTGCCAGCGGTAGCAGGGACACGAACACCGGGGAGCTGTTTTTT; CDR3 protein: CASGSRDTNTGELFF; clone size: .; J gene: TRBJ2-2; V gene: TRBV2; D gene: .
CDR3 DNA: TGTGCTAGTGGTCAGGGACTACTGGACACCGGGGAGCTGTTTTTT; CDR3 protein: CASGQGLLDTGELFF; clone size: .; J gene: TRBJ2-2; V gene: TRBV12-5; D gene: TRBD2
CDR3 DNA: TGTGCCAGCAGTCCACAGATCCAAGAGACCCAGTACTTC; CDR3 protein: CASSPQIQETQYF; clone size: .; J gene: TRBJ2-5; V gene: TRBV12-3/TRBV12-4; D gene: .
CDR3 DNA: TGTGCCAGCAGCAGTGGGGGGATCCCCTACAATGAGCAGTTCTTC; CDR3 protein: CASSSGGIPYNEQFF; clone size: .; J gene: TRBJ2-1; V gene: TRBV5-8; D gene: .
CDR3 DNA: TGTGCCAGTAGTAATAGGGCCGCCTCGGGTGAGCAGTTCTTC; CDR3 protein: CASSNRAASGEQFF; clone size: .; J gene: TRBJ2-1; V gene: TRBV19; D gene: .
CDR3 DNA: TGTGCCAGCAGAACGGTGAGGGGTAGCACAGATACGCAGTATTTT; CDR3 protein: CASRTVRGSTDTQYF; clone size: .; J gene: TRBJ2-3; V gene: TRBV6-6; D gene: .
CDR3 DNA: TGCGCCAGCAGCTCCTTCGGGCCCACCACAGATACGCAGTATTTT; CDR3 protein: CASSSFGPTTDTQYF; clone size: .; J gene: TRBJ2-3; V gene: TRBV5-1; D gene: .
CDR3 DNA: TGTGCCAGCAATTCGGCCGAAGGCGTGGATCAGCCCCAGCATTTT; CDR3 protein: CASNSAEGVDQPQHF; clone size: .; J gene: TRBJ1-5; V gene: TRBV6-6; D gene: .
CDR3 DNA: TGTGCCAGCAGTTCGAGATCGGGGGACAACGAGCAGTACTTC; CDR3 protein: CASSSRSGDNEQYF; clone size: .; J gene: TRBJ2-7; V gene: TRBV11-2; D gene: .
CDR3 DNA: TGTGCCAGCAGCTTAGAAGGAGGGCTTTATCAGCCCCAGCATTTT; CDR3 protein: CASSLEGGLYQPQHF; clone size: .; J gene: TRBJ1-5; V gene: TRBV7-2; D gene: .
CDR3 DNA: TGTGCCTGTTCAGGGGCTAGCGGGTTCAATGAGCAGTTCTTC; CDR3 protein: CACSGASGFNEQFF; clone size: .; J gene: TRBJ2-1; V gene: TRBV19; D gene: TRBD2
CDR3 DNA: TGTGCCAGCAGTGAACAGAGGGATCAGCCCCAGCATTTT; CDR3 protein: CASSEQRDQPQHF; clone size: .; J gene: TRBJ1-5; V gene: TRBV6-1; D gene: .
CDR3 DNA: TGTGCCAGCTCACAAACAGGGCTCGAGCAGTACTTC; CDR3 protein: CASSQTGLEQYF; clone size: .; J gene: TRBJ2-7; V gene: TRBV18; D gene: .
CDR3 DNA: TGTGCCACCAAAGATGGGACAGGGGTGGACGAGCAGTACTTC; CDR3 protein: CATKDGTGVDEQYF; clone size: few; J gene: TRBJ2-7; V gene: TRBV10-3; D gene: TRBD1
CDR3 DNA: TGTGCCAGCAGCCAACTAGCGGGGTCCTACGAGCAGTACTTC; CDR3 protein: CASSQLAGSYEQYF; clone size: .; J gene: TRBJ2-7; V gene: TRBV7-6; D gene: TRBD2
CDR3 DNA: TGTGCCAGTAGTACCGGACTAGCGGGGGGGCCGGTTGTGAATGAGCAGTTCTTC; CDR3 protein: CASSTGLAGGPVVNEQFF; clone size: .; J gene: TRBJ2-1; V gene: TRBV19; D gene: TRBD2
CDR3 DNA: TGTGCCAGCAGTTCCTTAGGGTCAGATACGCAGTATTTT; CDR3 protein: CASSSLGSDTQYF; clone size: .; J gene: TRBJ2-3; V gene: TRBV6-5; D gene: .
CDR3 DNA: TGTGCCAGCAGCCAAGGACAGGGGTCGGATGAGCAGTTCTTC; CDR3 protein: CASSQGQGSDEQFF; clone size: few; J gene: TRBJ2-1; V gene: TRBV3-1/TRBV3-2; D gene: TRBD1
CDR3 DNA: TGTGCTAGGCCCGCGACAGCCTCCTACGAGCAGTACTTC; CDR3 protein: CARPATASYEQYF; clone size: .; J gene: TRBJ2-7; V gene: TRBV12-5; D gene: .
CDR3 DNA: TGTGCCACCAGTGATTTTCCCGGGACAGGGGGCACAGATACGCAGTATTTT; CDR3 protein: CATSDFPGTGGTDTQYF; clone size: .; J gene: TRBJ2-3; V gene: TRBV24-1; D gene: TRBD1
CDR3 DNA: TGTGCCAGCTCACAAACAGGATCCTTTCAGAACGAGCAGTACTTC; CDR3 protein: CASSQTGSFQNEQYF; clone size: .; J gene: TRBJ2-7; V gene: TRBV18; D gene: .
CDR3 DNA: TGTGCCAGTAGGTCCCGGGACAGGGGGCTAGGGGAGCTGTTTTTT; CDR3 protein: CASRSRDRGLGELFF; clone size: .; J gene: TRBJ2-2; V gene: TRBV19; D gene: TRBD1
CDR3 DNA: TGCGCCAGCAGCTTGGCCAGCGGACTAGGGGTGGGCGAGCAGTACTTC; CDR3 protein: CASSLASGLGVGEQYF; clone size: .; J gene: TRBJ2-7; V gene: TRBV5-1; D gene: TRBD2
CDR3 DNA: TGTGCCAGCACCGGGAGTGAAGGGAGCTCTGGAAACACCATATATTTT; CDR3 protein: CASTGSEGSSGNTIYF; clone size: .; J gene: TRBJ1-3; V gene: TRBV7-2; D gene: .
CDR3 DNA: TGCGCCAGCAGCCAAGATAGACGGACTCCGAATACGCAGTATTTT; CDR3 protein: CASSQDRRTPNTQYF; clone size: .; J gene: TRBJ2-3; V gene: TRBV4-3; D gene: .